This T cell receptor beta chain comes out of a study of OX40 agonist ivuxolimab in advanced cancers. This CDR3 spans 15 amino acids. The germline V and J ends were trimmed by 0 bases and 0 bases, with 10 bases remaining between them. Germline-derived CDR1 and CDR2 are SGDLS and YYNGEE. The assay was immunoSEQ multiplex PCR, and TCRdb's table has in-frame clones only and misses some. The table includes roughly 75,000 clones, roughly nine tenths detected once. V and J are TRBV9 and TRBJ2-7; TRBD2 might be the D (6 bases). The clonotype comes from an adult with an advanced solid tumor such as melanoma, head and neck, liver or kidney cancer. The specimen comprised CD4+ or CD8+ T cells sorted from blood, sampled in a trial of the OX40 agonist ivuxolimab. CDR3 loop: CASSVGNSGSYEQYF. In DNA form, the CDR3 reads TGTGCCAGCAGCGTAGGAAATAGCGGCTCCTACGAGCAGTACTTC.